The 19 T cell receptor beta chains below were found in one sample sequenced in a study of T cells after yellow fever vaccination. In TCRdb, the 5' RACE reads were re-called with MiXCR into one record per CDR3 protein. The sample lists hundreds of thousands of distinct CDR3 sequences, 6.2% occurring once. The source was PBMCs, collected 5 days after the yellow fever booster vaccination. These receptors originate from a man aged 25 to 40 who received the YFV17D yellow fever vaccine.

A few counts support this clonotype. The junction shows a germline mismatch at one end, possibly a read error. This chain links TRBV20-1 with TRBJ2-3; 8 positions match TRBD1. The CDR3 contains 15 residues. The germline V gene encodes CDR1 DFQATT and CDR2 SNEGSKA (reference sequence). The CDR3 DNA reads as TGCAGTGCTGGAGAGGGACAGGACAGCACAGATACGCAGTATTTT. This sequence encodes CSAGEGQDSTDTQYF.

There are many counts of this clonotype. The V gene is TRBV5-1, the J gene TRBJ2-1; 14 positions match TRBD2. The CDR3 consists of 17 residues. Germline V CDR1 and CDR2: SGHRS, YFSETQ. V was pared by 4 bases and J by 7 bases, with 10 bases of the junction left unmatched. In DNA form, the CDR3 reads TGCGCCAGCAGCCCCGTCCGGACTAGCGGGAGGATGAATGAGCAGTTCTTC. Translated, it gives CASSPVRTSGRMNEQFF.

This chain connects TRBV29-1 to TRBJ2-3; 8 positions agree with TRBD2. V was clipped by 4 bases and J by 2 bases; unmatched bases: 8. The germline V gene has CDR1 SQVTM and CDR2 ANQGSEA. CDR3 size: 15 residues. CDR3 coding DNA: TGCAGCGTTGTGGGGGCGGGAGGAGTCACAGATACGCAGTATTTT. Translation gives CSVVGAGGVTDTQYF.

The chain combines TRBV12-3 or TRBV12-4 with TRBJ2-2; D gene unclear. Trimming cost V 4 bases and J 5 bases, with 11 bases left between them. The CDR3 extends over 14 amino acids. The CDR3 here is CASSSPAGTGELFF. The CDR3 region has the DNA TGTGCCAGCAGTTCTCCCGCCGGGACCGGGGAGCTGTTTTTT.

The chain couples TRBV11-2 to TRBJ2-3; D is unresolved. This CDR3 is 13 amino acids long. In germline, CDR1 is SGHAT, CDR2 FQNNGV. V lost 5 bases, J lost 6 bases, and 12 bases lay in between. The CDR3 here is CASSRIPRDTQYF. Here the CDR3 DNA reads TGTGCCAGCAGCCGAATTCCCCGGGATACGCAGTATTTT.

This clonotype was seen a few times. J is TRBJ2-7 and V is TRBV20-1, with D possibly matching TRBD2 (5 bases). Germline CDR1 is DFQATT and CDR2 is SNEGSKA (reference sequence). V was cut by 3 bases and J by 1 base, with 7 bases left in between. The CDR3 is made up of 12 amino acids. As DNA, the CDR3 is TGCAGTGCTAGTAGAGGGTCCTACGAGCAGTACTTC. This translates into CSASRGSYEQYF.

This clonotype was detected a few times. V usage is TRBV20-1 and J usage is TRBJ2-2; unclear D gene. This CDR3 region has 13 residues. The germline V gene encodes CDR1 DFQATT and CDR2 SNEGSKA (reference sequence). The V end lost 2 bases, the J end lost 5 bases, and 9 bases lay between the germline ends. The CDR3 protein is CSARRLLTGELFF. The CDR3 DNA sequence: TGCAGTGCTAGAAGACTCTTAACCGGGGAGCTGTTTTTT.

This clonotype was seen repeatedly, ten times or more. The gene calls are TRBV5-1 and TRBJ2-5; TRBD1 or TRBD2 may be the D gene (5 bases each). The V end was cut by 4 bases, the J end by 5 bases, with 15 bases between. Germline values: CDR1 SGHRS, CDR2 YFSETQ. The CDR3 length is 14 residues. The CDR3 nucleotides are TGCGCCAGCAGCCCCTCGAGAGGGGTGGAGACCCAGTACTTC. Protein product: CASSPSRGVETQYF.

This clonotype was counted many times. The gene calls are TRBV5-1 and TRBJ2-7, with 7 positions matching TRBD1. Germline-derived CDR1 and CDR2 are SGHRS and YFSETQ. V lost 2 bases to trimming and J lost 4 bases; unmatched junction nucleotides: 9. The CDR3 sequence is 15 residues long. In DNA, the CDR3 is TGCGCCAGCAGCTTTAACAGGGGAGTGGAGTACGAGCAGTACTTC. This sequence encodes CASSFNRGVEYEQYF. Together with reference TRBV5-1 and TRBJ2-7, the CDR3 gives the full variable domain: KAGVTQTPRYLIKTRGQQVTLSCSPISGHRSVSWYQQTPGQGLQFLFEYFSETQRNKGNFPGRFSGRQFSNSRSEMNVSTLELGDSALYLCASSFNRGVEYEQYFGPGTRLTVT.

This clonotype was recorded many times. The chain is built from TRBV7-2 and TRBJ2-3, with a tentative D call TRBD2 (5 bases). The V and J ends lost 5 bases and 4 bases respectively, with 16 bases between them. The CDR3 extends over 15 amino acids. CDR1 and CDR2 from the germline V gene are SGHTA and FQGNSA. In DNA form, the CDR3 reads TGTGCCAGCAGCCCGCGGATGGGGAGCTCAGATACGCAGTATTTT. Protein sequence: CASSPRMGSSDTQYF.

This clonotype was recorded many times. The chain combines TRBV7-9 with TRBJ2-7, with D uncertain. This CDR3 is 15 amino acids long. Germline V gene lookup returns CDR1 SEHNR and CDR2 FQNEAQ (reference sequence). V lost 5 bases, J lost 6 bases, and 20 bases lay in between. The CDR3 nucleotides read TGTGCCAGCAGCCCACCACTCCCAGGTCCCCCCGAGCAGTACTTC. It is translated as CASSPPLPGPPEQYF. Looking up the rest from reference TRBV7-9 and TRBJ2-7 gives the full variable domain: DTGVSQNPRHKITKRGQNVTFRCDPISEHNRLYWYRQTLGQGPEFLTYFQNEAQLEKSRLLSDRFSAERPKGSFSTLEIQRTEQGDSAMYLCASSPPLPGPPEQYFGPGTRLTVT.

This clonotype appeared a few times. The chain recombines TRBV27 with TRBJ2-6; D is unresolved. Germline CDR1 is MNHEY and CDR2 is SMNVEV (reference sequence). There are 13 residues in the CDR3. V was trimmed by 3 bases and J by 3 bases, leaving 3 bases between them. CDR3 nucleotide sequence: TGTGCCAGCAGTTTTGATGGGGCCAACGTCCTGACTTTC. It encodes CASSFDGANVLTF.

About this clonotype: An end of the junction does not agree with germline; a read error may underlie this. This chain connects TRBV5-1 to TRBJ2-7; 8 nucleotides match TRBD2. Germline V gene sequence: CDR1 SGHRS, CDR2 YFSETQ. The CDR3 totals 14 residues. The CDR3 bases are TGCGCCAGCAGCCAAGGAACTAGCGGTTACGGGCAGTACTTC. It codes for CASSQGTSGYGQYF.

This clonotype was detected ten times or more. The V call is TRBV5-1, the J call TRBJ2-7; D perhaps matches TRBD2 (5 bases). The CDR3 is 14 residues long. CDR1 is SGHRS, CDR2 YFSETQ, per germline. V lost 8 bases and J 2 bases, leaving 17 bases between the germline ends. The CDR3 is CASYREVNPYEQYF. In nucleotides, the CDR3 is TGCGCCAGTTACCGGGAAGTAAACCCCTACGAGCAGTACTTC.

This clonotype was counted ten times or more. The V call is TRBV10-3, the J call TRBJ2-7; D is tentatively TRBD1 or TRBD2 (5 bases each). Germline loops: CDR1 ENHRY, CDR2 SYGVKD. Trimming shortened V by 4 bases and J by 7 bases, and 23 bases separated the two germline ends. The CDR3 is 16 residues long. DNA of the CDR3: TGTGCCATCAGTGCGCTCCGGGACGCCCCCGCTGGTGAGCAGTACTTC. Protein: CAISALRDAPAGEQYF.

This clonotype was detected ten times or more. The V call is TRBV7-9, the J call TRBJ2-5, with TRBD2 as a possible D gene (7 bases). The CDR3 is 13 residues long. Trimming removed 8 bases at V and 3 bases at J, with 13 bases between. CDR1 and CDR2 (germline): SEHNR, FQNEAQ (reference sequence). CDR3 region: CASGGGGEETQYF. The CDR3 nucleotides are TGTGCCAGCGGGGGAGGGGGTGAAGAGACCCAGTACTTC.

V gene TRBV9 combines with J gene TRBJ2-7; 8 bases line up with TRBD2. Trimming took 0 bases from V and 2 from J; bases not matched to a gene: 7. This CDR3 is 16 amino acids long. Germline lookup yields CDR1 SGDLS and CDR2 YYNGEE. CDR3 sequence (DNA): TGTGCCAGCAGCGTAGGAGTTAGCGGGGTTACCTACGAGCAGTACTTC. It is translated as CASSVGVSGVTYEQYF.

The chain couples TRBV12-3 or TRBV12-4 to TRBJ2-5, with 12 bases fitting TRBD2. Losses at the gene ends were 0 bases for V and 0 bases for J; bases not matched to a gene: 5. This CDR3 spans 18 amino acids. The CDR3 reads CASSLALAGGEYQETQYF. In nucleotides, the CDR3 is TGTGCCAGCAGTTTAGCGCTAGCGGGAGGGGAGTACCAAGAGACCCAGTACTTC.

This clonotype was seen at least ten times. The rearrangement uses TRBV5-1 and TRBJ2-7, with 7 bases fitting TRBD1. With V trimmed by 7 bases and J by 4 bases, 11 bases remained unmatched. CDR1 SGHRS and CDR2 YFSETQ come from the germline V gene. This CDR3 is 14 amino acids long. The CDR3 bases are TGCGCCAGCTATGAAGGGGGCCACCATTACGAGCAGTACTTC. Translated: CASYEGGHHYEQYF. Together with reference TRBV5-1 and TRBJ2-7, the CDR3 gives the full variable domain: KAGVTQTPRYLIKTRGQQVTLSCSPISGHRSVSWYQQTPGQGLQFLFEYFSETQRNKGNFPGRFSGRQFSNSRSEMNVSTLELGDSALYLCASYEGGHHYEQYFGPGTRLTVT.